This paragraph reports one TCR beta chain. This sample is part of a study of tumor and adjacent non-tumor tissue in lung cancer. The template was RNA from unsorted bulk tissue. TCRbeta libraries were built with three rounds of nested PCR, modified from ARM-PCR. TCRdb re-analysed the multiplex PCR reads in MiXCR, keeping a single row per CDR3 protein. The table has more than 85,000 distinct CDR3 sequences, about 75% seen once; the top ten hold about 40%. The CDR3 runs to 15 residues. V lost 7 bases and J lost 12; bases outside the gene matches: 12. The germline V gene encodes CDR1 LGHNA and CDR2 YSLEER.

This chain links TRBV4-3 with TRBJ1-6, with 10 bases aligning to TRBD1. Sequencing was performed on lung tumor tissue. This sequence originates from a woman aged 55-69 years with non-small cell lung cancer. The CDR3 nucleotides are TGCGCCAGCATCCCCGGGGACAGGGGAAATATACCCCTCCACTTT. It encodes CASIPGDRGNIPLHF.